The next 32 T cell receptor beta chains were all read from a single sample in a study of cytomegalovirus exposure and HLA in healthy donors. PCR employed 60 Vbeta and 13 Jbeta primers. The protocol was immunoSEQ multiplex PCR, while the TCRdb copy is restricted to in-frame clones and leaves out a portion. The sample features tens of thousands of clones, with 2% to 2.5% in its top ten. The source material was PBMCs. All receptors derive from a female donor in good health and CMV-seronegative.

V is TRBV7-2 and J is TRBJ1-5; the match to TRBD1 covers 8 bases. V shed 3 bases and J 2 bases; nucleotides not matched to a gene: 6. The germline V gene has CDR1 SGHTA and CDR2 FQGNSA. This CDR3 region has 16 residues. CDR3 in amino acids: CASSFGQGFGNQPQHF. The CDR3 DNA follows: TGTGCCAGCAGCTTTGGACAGGGCTTTGGCAATCAGCCCCAGCATTTT.

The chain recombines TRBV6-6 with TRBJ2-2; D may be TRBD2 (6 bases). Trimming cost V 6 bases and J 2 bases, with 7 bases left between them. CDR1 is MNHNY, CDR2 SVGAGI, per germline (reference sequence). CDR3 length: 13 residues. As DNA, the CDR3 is TGTGCCAGCAGAACTAGCAACACCGGGGAGCTGTTTTTT. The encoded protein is CASRTSNTGELFF.

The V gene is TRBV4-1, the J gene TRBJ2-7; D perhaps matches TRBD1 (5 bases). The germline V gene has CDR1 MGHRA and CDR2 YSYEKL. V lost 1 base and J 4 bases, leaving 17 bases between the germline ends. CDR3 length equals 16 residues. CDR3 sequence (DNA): TGCGCCAGCAGCCAAGGCACAGGTAATGATAGATACGAGCAGTACTTC. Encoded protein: CASSQGTGNDRYEQYF.

The CDR3 DNA follows: TGCGCCAGCAGCCAAAGGGGGGAGGGTTATCCTGAAGCTTTCTTT. Translating gives CASSQRGEGYPEAFF. The chain couples TRBV4-1 to TRBJ1-1; perhaps TRBD1 as D (6 bases). Trimming left V 2 bases short and J 6 bases short, with 16 bases between. This CDR3 is built from 15 residues. CDR1 and CDR2 from the germline V gene are MGHRA and YSYEKL.

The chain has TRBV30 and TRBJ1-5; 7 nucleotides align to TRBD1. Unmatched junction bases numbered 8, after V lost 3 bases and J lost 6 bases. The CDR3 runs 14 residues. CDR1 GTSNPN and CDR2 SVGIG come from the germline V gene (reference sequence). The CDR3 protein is CAWRAQGLAQPQHF. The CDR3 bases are TGTGCCTGGAGGGCACAGGGGCTCGCTCAGCCCCAGCATTTT.

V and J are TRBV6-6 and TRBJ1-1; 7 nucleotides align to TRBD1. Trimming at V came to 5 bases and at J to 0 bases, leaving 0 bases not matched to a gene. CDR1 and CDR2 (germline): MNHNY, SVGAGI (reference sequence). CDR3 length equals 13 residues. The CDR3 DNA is TGTGCCAGCAGTACAGGGGTGAACACTGAAGCTTTCTTT. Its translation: CASSTGVNTEAFF.

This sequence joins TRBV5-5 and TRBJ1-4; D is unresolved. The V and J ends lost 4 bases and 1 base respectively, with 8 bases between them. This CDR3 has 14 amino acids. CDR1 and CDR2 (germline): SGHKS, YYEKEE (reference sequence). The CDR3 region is CASSPEGTNEKLFF. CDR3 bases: TGTGCCAGCAGCCCCGAGGGAACTAATGAAAAACTGTTTTTT.

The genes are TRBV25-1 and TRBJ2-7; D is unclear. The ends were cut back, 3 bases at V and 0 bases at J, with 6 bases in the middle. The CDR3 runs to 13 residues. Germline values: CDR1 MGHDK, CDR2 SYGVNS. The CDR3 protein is CASSDYDSYEQYF. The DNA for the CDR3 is TGTGCCAGCAGTGACTACGACTCCTACGAGCAGTACTTC.

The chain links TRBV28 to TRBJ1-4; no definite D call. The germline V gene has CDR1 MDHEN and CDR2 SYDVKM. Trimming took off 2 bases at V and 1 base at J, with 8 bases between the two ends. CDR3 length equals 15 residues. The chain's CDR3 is CASSLSPRTNEKLFF. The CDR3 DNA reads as TGTGCCAGCAGTTTAAGCCCTAGAACTAATGAAAAACTGTTTTTT.

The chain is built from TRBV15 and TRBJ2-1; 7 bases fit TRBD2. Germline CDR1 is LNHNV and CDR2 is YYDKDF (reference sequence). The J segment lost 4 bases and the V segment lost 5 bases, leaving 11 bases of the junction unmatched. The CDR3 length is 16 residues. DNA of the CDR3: TGTGCCACCAGCCCGGTTGCGGGGCGGGGGTACAATGAGCAGTTCTTC. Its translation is CATSPVAGRGYNEQFF.

The CDR3 reads CASSPRGTGGSYGYTF. In nucleotides, the CDR3 is TGTGCCAGCAGCCCCCGGGGGACAGGGGGCTCCTATGGCTACACCTTC. The chain links TRBV9 to TRBJ1-2; 12 bases are a match to TRBD1. The CDR3 totals 16 residues. Germline trimming cut 4 bases from V and 4 bases from J; bases unmatched to any gene: 8. The germline CDR1 and CDR2 sequences are SGDLS and YYNGEE.

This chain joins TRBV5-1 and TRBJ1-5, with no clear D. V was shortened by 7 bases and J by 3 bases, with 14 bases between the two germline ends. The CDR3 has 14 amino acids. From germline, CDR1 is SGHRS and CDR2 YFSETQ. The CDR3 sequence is CASLPKRSNQPQHF. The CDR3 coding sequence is TGCGCCAGCCTTCCTAAGCGGTCCAATCAGCCCCAGCATTTT.

In DNA, the CDR3 is TGTGCCAGCAGCCAAGAGGGCACGCAGGGGGCCAACGTCCTGACTTTC. Its protein product is CASSQEGTQGANVLTF. J is TRBJ2-6 and V is TRBV4-2; no firm D call. V gave up 0 bases and J gave up 4 bases, with 10 bases separating them. Germline CDR1 LGHNA, CDR2 YNFKEQ. CDR3 size: 16 residues.

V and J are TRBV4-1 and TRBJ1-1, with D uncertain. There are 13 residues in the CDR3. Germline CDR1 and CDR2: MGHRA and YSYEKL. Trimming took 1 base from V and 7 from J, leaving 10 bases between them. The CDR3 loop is CASSQGMSNEAFF. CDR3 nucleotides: TGCGCCAGCAGCCAAGGAATGAGTAATGAAGCTTTCTTT.

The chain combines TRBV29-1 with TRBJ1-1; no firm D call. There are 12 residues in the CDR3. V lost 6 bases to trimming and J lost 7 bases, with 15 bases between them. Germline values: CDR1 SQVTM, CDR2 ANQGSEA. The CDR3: CSVTRGKVEAFF. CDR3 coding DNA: TGCAGCGTGACCCGAGGGAAGGTTGAAGCTTTCTTT. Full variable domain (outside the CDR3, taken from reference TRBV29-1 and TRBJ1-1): SAVISQKPSRDICQRGTSLTIQCQVDSQVTMMFWYRQQPGQSLTLIATANQGSEATYESGFVIDKFPISRPNLTFSTLTVSNMSPEDSSIYLCSVTRGKVEAFFGQGTRLTVV.

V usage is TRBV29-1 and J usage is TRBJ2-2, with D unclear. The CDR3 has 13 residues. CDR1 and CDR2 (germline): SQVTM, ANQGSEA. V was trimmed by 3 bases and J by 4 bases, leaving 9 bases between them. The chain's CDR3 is CSVDMPVTGELFF. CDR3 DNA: TGCAGCGTTGATATGCCAGTCACCGGGGAGCTGTTTTTT.

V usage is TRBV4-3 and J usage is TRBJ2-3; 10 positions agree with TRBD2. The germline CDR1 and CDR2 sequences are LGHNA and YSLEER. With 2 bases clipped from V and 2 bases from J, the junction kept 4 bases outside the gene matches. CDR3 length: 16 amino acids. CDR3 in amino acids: CASSQRGTSDTDTQYF. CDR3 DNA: TGCGCCAGCAGCCAACGCGGGACTAGCGACACAGATACGCAGTATTTT.

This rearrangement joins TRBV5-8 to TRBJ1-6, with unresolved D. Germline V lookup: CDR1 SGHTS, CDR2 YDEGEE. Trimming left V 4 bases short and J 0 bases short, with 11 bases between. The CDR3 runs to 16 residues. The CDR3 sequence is CASSEQRSSYNSPLHF. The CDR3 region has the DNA TGTGCCAGCAGCGAACAAAGGAGCTCCTATAATTCACCCCTCCACTTT.

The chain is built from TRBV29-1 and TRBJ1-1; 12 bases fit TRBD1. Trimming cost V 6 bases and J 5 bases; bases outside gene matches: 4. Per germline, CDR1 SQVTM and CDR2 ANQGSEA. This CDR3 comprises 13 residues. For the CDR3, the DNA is TGCAGCGTGGGACAGGGGGCGCAAACTGAAGCTTTCTTT. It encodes CSVGQGAQTEAFF.

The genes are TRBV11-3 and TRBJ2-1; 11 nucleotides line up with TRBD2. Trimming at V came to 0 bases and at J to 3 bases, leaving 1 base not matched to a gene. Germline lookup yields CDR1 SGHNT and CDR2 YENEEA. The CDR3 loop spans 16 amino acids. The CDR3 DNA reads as TGTGCCAGCAGCTTAGATGGGACTAGCGGCTACAATGAGCAGTTCTTC. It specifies CASSLDGTSGYNEQFF.

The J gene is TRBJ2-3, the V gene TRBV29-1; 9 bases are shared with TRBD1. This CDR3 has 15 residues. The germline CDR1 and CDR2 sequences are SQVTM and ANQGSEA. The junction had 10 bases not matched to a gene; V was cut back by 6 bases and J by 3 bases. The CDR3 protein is CSVVRTGDRTDTQYF. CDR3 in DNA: TGCAGCGTCGTCCGGACAGGGGATAGGACAGATACGCAGTATTTT.

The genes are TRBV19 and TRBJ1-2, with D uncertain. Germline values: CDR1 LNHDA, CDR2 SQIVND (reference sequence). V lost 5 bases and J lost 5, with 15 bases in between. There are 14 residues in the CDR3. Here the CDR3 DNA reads TGTGCCAGTAGTTTAACGGGAGGTGGGTATGGCTACACCTTC. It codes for CASSLTGGGYGYTF.

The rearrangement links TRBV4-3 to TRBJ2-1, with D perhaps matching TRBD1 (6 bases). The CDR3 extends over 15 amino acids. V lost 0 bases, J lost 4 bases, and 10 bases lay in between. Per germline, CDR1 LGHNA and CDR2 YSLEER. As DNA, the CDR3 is TGCGCCAGCAGCCAAGAACGAAGGGGGTACAATGAGCAGTTCTTC. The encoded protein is CASSQERRGYNEQFF.

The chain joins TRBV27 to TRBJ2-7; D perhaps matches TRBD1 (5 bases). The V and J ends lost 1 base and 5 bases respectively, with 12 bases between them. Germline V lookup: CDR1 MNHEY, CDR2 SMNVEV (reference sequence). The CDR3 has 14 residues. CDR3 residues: CASSLFAGKNEQYF. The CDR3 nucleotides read TGTGCCAGCAGTTTATTCGCAGGGAAGAACGAGCAGTACTTC.

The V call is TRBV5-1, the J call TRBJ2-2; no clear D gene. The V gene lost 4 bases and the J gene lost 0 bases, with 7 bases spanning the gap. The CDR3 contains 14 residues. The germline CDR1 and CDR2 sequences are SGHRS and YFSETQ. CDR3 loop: CASSRLSNTGELFF. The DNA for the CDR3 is TGCGCCAGCAGCCGACTCTCGAACACCGGGGAGCTGTTTTTT. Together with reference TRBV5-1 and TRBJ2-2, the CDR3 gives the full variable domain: KAGVTQTPRYLIKTRGQQVTLSCSPISGHRSVSWYQQTPGQGLQFLFEYFSETQRNKGNFPGRFSGRQFSNSRSEMNVSTLELGDSALYLCASSRLSNTGELFFGEGSRLTVL.

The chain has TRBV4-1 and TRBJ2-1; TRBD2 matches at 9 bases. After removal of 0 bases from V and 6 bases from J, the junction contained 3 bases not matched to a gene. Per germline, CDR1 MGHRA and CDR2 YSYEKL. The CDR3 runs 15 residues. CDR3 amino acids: CASSQEGLASNEQFF. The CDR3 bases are TGCGCCAGCAGCCAAGAGGGACTAGCATCCAATGAGCAGTTCTTC.

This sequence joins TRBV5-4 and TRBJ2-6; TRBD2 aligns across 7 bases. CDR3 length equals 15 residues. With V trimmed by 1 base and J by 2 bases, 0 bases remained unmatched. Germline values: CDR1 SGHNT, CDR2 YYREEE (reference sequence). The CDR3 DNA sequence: TGTGCCAGCAGCTTGCGGGGGGCTGGGGCCAACGTCCTGACTTTC. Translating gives CASSLRGAGANVLTF.

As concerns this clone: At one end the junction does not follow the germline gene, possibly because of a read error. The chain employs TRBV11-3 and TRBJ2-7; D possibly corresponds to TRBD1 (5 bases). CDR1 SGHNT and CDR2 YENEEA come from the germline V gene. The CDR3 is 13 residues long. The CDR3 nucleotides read TGTGCCAGCAGCTTAGATCCTCTGGCTGACAGTATCTTC. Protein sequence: CASSLDPLADSIF.

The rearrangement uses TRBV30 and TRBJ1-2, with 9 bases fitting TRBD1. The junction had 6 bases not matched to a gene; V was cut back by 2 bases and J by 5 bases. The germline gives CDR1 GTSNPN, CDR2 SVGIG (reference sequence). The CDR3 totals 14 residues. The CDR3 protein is CAWSSPGTGYGYTF. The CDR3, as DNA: TGTGCCTGGAGTTCCCCCGGGACAGGGTATGGCTACACCTTC. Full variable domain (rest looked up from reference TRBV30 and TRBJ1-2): SQTIHQWPATLVQPVGSPLSLECTVEGTSNPNLYWYRQAAGRGLQLLFYSVGIGQISSEVPQNLSASRPQDRQFILSSKKLLLSDSGFYLCAWSSPGTGYGYTFGSGTRLTVV.

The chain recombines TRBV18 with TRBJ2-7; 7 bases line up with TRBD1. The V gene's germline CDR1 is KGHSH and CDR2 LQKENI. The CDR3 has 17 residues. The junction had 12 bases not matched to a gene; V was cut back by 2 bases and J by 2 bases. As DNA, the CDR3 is TGTGCCAGCTCACCAGCGACAGGGTCCATCTTAACCTACGAGCAGTACTTC. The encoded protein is CASSPATGSILTYEQYF. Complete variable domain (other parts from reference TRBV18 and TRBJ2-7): NAGVMQNPRHLVRRRGQEARLRCSPMKGHSHVYWYRQLPEEGLKFMVYLQKENIIDESGMPKERFSAEFPKEGPSILRIQQVVRGDSAAYFCASSPATGSILTYEQYFGPGTRLTVT.

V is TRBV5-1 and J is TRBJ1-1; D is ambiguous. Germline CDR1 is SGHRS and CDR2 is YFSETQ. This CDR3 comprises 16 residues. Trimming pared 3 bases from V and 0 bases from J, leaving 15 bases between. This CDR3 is CASSSRPGKMNTEAFF. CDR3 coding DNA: TGCGCCAGCAGCTCGAGACCGGGAAAAATGAACACTGAAGCTTTCTTT.

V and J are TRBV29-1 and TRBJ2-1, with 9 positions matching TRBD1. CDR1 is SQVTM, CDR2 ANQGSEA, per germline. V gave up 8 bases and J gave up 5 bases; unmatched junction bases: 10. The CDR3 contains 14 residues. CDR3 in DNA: TGCAGCATCCCCGGGACAGGGACCGACAATGAGCAGTTCTTC. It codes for CSIPGTGTDNEQFF.